This entry features one T cell receptor beta chain sequence. Its antigen remains unknown. This sample was taken from a study of T cell responses to AZD1222 COVID-19 vaccine. Study as a whole: Combined were second doses at about 4 or about 12 weeks. Findings and caveats of the study: It should be noted that donors were predominantly white British and more often female, and clonal diversity was possibly underestimated. After two AZD1222 doses, spike-specific TCR breadth and depth rose versus day 0.

Repertoires were generated with immunoSEQ multiplex PCR, while TCRdb's copy carries only in-frame clones and drops some. The sample records about 120,000 clones, about 90% being singletons. The CDR3 sequence is 14 residues long. The rearrangement links TRBV21-1 to TRBJ1-2; the D segment call TRBD1 is taken from the table without a DNA check. TRBV21-1 is given as a pseudogene. This receptor was obtained from an adult in good health. Sequenced here: peripheral blood, sampled on day 0 of AZD1222 vaccination. The CDR3: CASMGGTGDYGYTF. The CDR3 coding sequence is TGTGCCAGCATGGGGGGGACAGGGGACTATGGCTACACCTTC.